The 18 T cell receptor beta chains reported below all come from one sample, sequenced in a study of cytomegalovirus exposure and HLA in healthy donors. The PCR was carried out with 60 Vbeta primers and 13 Jbeta primers. Some clones are missing from TCRdb's copy, which holds only in-frame ones; the method was immunoSEQ multiplex PCR. The data show approximately 160,000 clones, around 67% seen once. Sequences were obtained from PBMCs. The receptors shown here come from a woman younger than 30 in good health and CMV-seropositive.

CDR3 sequence (DNA): TGTGCCAGCAGCCACTTCCCTGTAGAATCAAGCACAGATACGCAGTATTTT. Encoded protein: CASSHFPVESSTDTQYF. The rearrangement joins TRBV14 to TRBJ2-3; no clear D gene. Germline V gene sequence: CDR1 SGHDN, CDR2 FVKESK. Trimming removed 3 bases at V and 0 bases at J, with 16 bases between. CDR3 length equals 17 residues.

The chain has TRBV2 and TRBJ1-2; 8 bases line up with TRBD1. Losses at the gene ends were 6 bases for V and 6 bases for J; bases not matched to a gene: 3. The CDR3 consists of 12 residues. CDR1 is SNHLY and CDR2 is FYNNEI in the germline V gene. The DNA of the CDR3 is TGTGCCAGCAGCTTGGACAGGGATGGCTACACCTTC. It encodes CASSLDRDGYTF.

The chain couples TRBV25-1 to TRBJ2-7; 11 bases align to TRBD2. The CDR3 spans 13 residues. In germline, CDR1 is MGHDK, CDR2 SYGVNS. The CDR3 coding sequence is TGTGCAACTGGACTAGCGGGTACCTACGAGCAGTACTTC. Translating it yields CATGLAGTYEQYF.

The genes are TRBV19 and TRBJ2-1, with 9 bases aligning to TRBD1. V was pared by 5 bases and J by 3 bases, with 5 bases of the junction left unmatched. The V gene's germline CDR1 is LNHDA and CDR2 SQIVND (reference sequence). The CDR3 extends over 15 amino acids. The CDR3 reads CASSFTTGGYNEQFF. In nucleotides, the CDR3 is TGTGCCAGTAGTTTCACGACAGGGGGCTACAATGAGCAGTTCTTC.

The genes are TRBV5-1 and TRBJ2-3; D call uncertain. The CDR3 length is 14 residues. V lost 1 base and J lost 2, with 8 bases in between. The germline CDR1 and CDR2 sequences are SGHRS and YFSETQ. The CDR3: CASSLFTSTDTQYF. The CDR3 nucleotides read TGCGCCAGCAGCTTGTTCACTTCCACAGATACGCAGTATTTT.

The V call is TRBV5-1, the J call TRBJ1-1, with 12 bases matching TRBD1. CDR3 length: 14 amino acids. Germline CDR1 SGHRS, CDR2 YFSETQ. V lost 1 base and J lost 10; bases outside the gene matches: 5. The CDR3 DNA reads as TGCGCCAGCAGCTTGAGGGGACAGGGGGCCGGAGCTTTCTTT. The encoded protein is CASSLRGQGAGAFF.

The chain carries TRBV19 and TRBJ2-3; the D is unclear. This CDR3 is built from 17 residues. The germline V gene has CDR1 LNHDA and CDR2 SQIVND (reference sequence). The germline V and J ends were trimmed by 3 bases and 0 bases, with 16 bases remaining between them. The CDR3 DNA reads as TGTGCCAGTAGTATTTGGATCCCCGACGGGAGCACAGATACGCAGTATTTT. This codes for CASSIWIPDGSTDTQYF.

In this sample, this clone turned up once. J is TRBJ1-4 and V is TRBV6-5, with D perhaps matching TRBD1 (5 bases). Trimming stripped 0 bases from V and 5 bases from J, with 13 bases between. The CDR3 length is 16 residues. Per germline, CDR1 MNHEY and CDR2 SVGAGI. The CDR3: CASSYSGGGWNEKLFF. As DNA, the CDR3 is TGTGCCAGCAGTTACTCGGGCGGGGGATGGAATGAAAAACTGTTTTTT.

The chain uses TRBV14 and TRBJ1-1, with D possibly TRBD1 on 5 matching bases. The CDR3 is made up of 13 amino acids. The germline V and J ends were trimmed by 2 bases and 7 bases, with 11 bases remaining between them. From germline, CDR1 is SGHDN and CDR2 FVKESK. The DNA for the CDR3 is TGTGCCAGCAGCCAATTTATCGGGGGTGAAGCTTTCTTT. Amino acid sequence: CASSQFIGGEAFF.

The genes are TRBV7-6 and TRBJ1-6; D is undetermined. Looked up from germline, CDR1 is SGHVS and CDR2 is FNYEAQ. The CDR3 covers 13 residues. The V and J ends lost 1 base and 7 bases respectively, with 5 bases between them. The CDR3 protein is CASSLGANSPLHF. CDR3 coding DNA: TGTGCCAGCAGCTTAGGAGCAAATTCACCCCTCCACTTT. Full variable domain (rest looked up from reference TRBV7-6 and TRBJ1-6): GAGVSQSPRYKVTKRGQDVALRCDPISGHVSLYWYRQALGQGPEFLTYFNYEAQQDKSGLPNDRFSAERPEGSISTLTIQRTEQRDSAMYRCASSLGANSPLHFGNGTRLTVT.

This clone has more than one count but fewer than ten. This sequence joins TRBV4-2 and TRBJ1-4, with D unclear. V was cut by 4 bases and J by 6 bases, with 18 bases left in between. This CDR3 is built from 16 residues. In germline, CDR1 is LGHNA, CDR2 YNFKEQ. CDR3 sequence reads: CASSLESDAHYEKLFF. The CDR3 DNA follows: TGTGCCAGCAGCCTTGAGAGTGATGCCCACTATGAAAAACTGTTTTTT.

This clone showed up just a few times. The chain carries TRBV7-9 and TRBJ2-1; 10 bases match TRBD2. V dropped 2 bases and J dropped 7; count of bases not matched to a gene: 11. The CDR3 runs to 17 residues. Germline V lookup: CDR1 SEHNR, CDR2 FQNEAQ (reference sequence). The CDR3 here is CASSLLASGRVVNEQFF. The CDR3 region has the DNA TGTGCCAGCAGCTTATTGGCAAGCGGGAGGGTAGTGAATGAGCAGTTCTTC.

The V gene is TRBV2, the J gene TRBJ2-1, with unresolved D. Trimming shortened V by 6 bases and J by 6 bases, and 12 bases separated the two germline ends. The CDR3 has 13 residues. Per the germline V gene, CDR1 is SNHLY and CDR2 is FYNNEI. The DNA of the CDR3 is TGTGCCAGCAGGGCGGATCTAGTCAATGAGCAGTTCTTC. Translation: CASRADLVNEQFF.

The chain joins TRBV5-1 to TRBJ2-7; 8 bases map to TRBD2. V shed 2 bases and J 1 base; nucleotides not matched to a gene: 8. This CDR3 comprises 16 residues. Per the germline V gene, CDR1 is SGHRS and CDR2 is YFSETQ. The CDR3 protein is CASSLAGLARSYEQYF. For the CDR3, the DNA is TGCGCCAGCAGCTTAGCAGGACTAGCCCGGTCCTACGAGCAGTACTTC.

This clone was detected once. The chain employs TRBV6-5 and TRBJ1-2, with D perhaps TRBD1 (5 bases). Trimming removed 6 bases from V and 3 bases from J, with 11 bases in between. The CDR3 loop spans 13 amino acids. Germline CDR1 is MNHEY and CDR2 is SVGAGI. The CDR3 DNA is TGTGCCAGCAGCCTCCAGGGTGACTATGGCTACACCTTC. Encoded protein: CASSLQGDYGYTF.

The chain has TRBV7-3 and TRBJ2-1; 8 bases are a match to TRBD2. Per the germline V gene, CDR1 is SGHTA and CDR2 is FQGTGA. The junction had 10 bases not matched to a gene; V was cut back by 5 bases and J by 7 bases. This CDR3 comprises 15 residues. The CDR3 loop reads CASSVPGGGTNEQFF. In DNA, the CDR3 is TGTGCCAGCAGCGTGCCCGGGGGGGGGACAAATGAGCAGTTCTTC.

The V gene is TRBV18, the J gene TRBJ1-5; D is perhaps TRBD1 (5 bases). There are 15 residues in the CDR3. The V gene's germline CDR1 is KGHSH and CDR2 LQKENI. V lost 2 bases, J lost 0 bases, and 8 bases lay in between. For the CDR3, the DNA is TGTGCCAGCTCACCATCGCAGGGTAGCAATCAGCCCCAGCATTTT. It translates to CASSPSQGSNQPQHF.

The gene calls are TRBV28 and TRBJ2-7; weak D call: TRBD1 (6 bases). Germline V CDR1 and CDR2: MDHEN, SYDVKM. CDR3 length: 13 residues. With 6 bases removed from V and 3 bases from J, the gap between germline ends came to 12 bases. CDR3: CASSEGQFYEQYF. The CDR3 DNA sequence: TGTGCCAGCAGCGAAGGACAGTTCTACGAGCAGTACTTC.